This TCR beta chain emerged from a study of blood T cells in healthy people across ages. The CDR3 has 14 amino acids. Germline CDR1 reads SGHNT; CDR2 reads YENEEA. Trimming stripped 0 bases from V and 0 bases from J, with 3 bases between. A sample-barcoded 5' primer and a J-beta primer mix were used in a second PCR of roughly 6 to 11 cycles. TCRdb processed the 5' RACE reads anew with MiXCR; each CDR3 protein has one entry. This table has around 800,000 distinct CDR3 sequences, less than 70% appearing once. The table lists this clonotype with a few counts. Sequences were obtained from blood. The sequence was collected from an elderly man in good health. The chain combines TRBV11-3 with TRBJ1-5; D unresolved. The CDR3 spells CASSLDDSNQPQHF. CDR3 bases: TGTGCCAGCAGCTTAGATGATAGCAATCAGCCCCAGCATTTT.